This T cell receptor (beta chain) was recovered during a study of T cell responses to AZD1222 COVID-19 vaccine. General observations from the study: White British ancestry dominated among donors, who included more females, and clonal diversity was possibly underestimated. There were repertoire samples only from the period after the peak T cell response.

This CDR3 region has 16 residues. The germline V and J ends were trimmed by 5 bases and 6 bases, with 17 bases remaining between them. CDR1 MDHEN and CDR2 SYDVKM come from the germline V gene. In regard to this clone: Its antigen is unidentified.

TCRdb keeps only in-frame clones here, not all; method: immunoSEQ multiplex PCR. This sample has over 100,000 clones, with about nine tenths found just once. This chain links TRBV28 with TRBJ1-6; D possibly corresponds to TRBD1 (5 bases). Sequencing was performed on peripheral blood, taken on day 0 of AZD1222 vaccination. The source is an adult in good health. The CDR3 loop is CASSPVVGGFNSPLHF. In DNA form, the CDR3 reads TGTGCCAGCAGTCCAGTGGTGGGGGGTTTTAATTCACCCCTCCACTTT.